Reported below is one TCR beta chain. The antigen is undetermined. The data were taken from a study of a mutant IDH1 vaccine in newly diagnosed glioma. Study results and caveats: Changes in the top peripheral T cell clonotypes seemingly had no bearing on pseudoprogression.

V was pared by 10 bases and J by 3 bases, with 15 bases between. CDR3 length: 13 residues. CDR1 is MNHNS, CDR2 SASEGT, per germline. The data were produced by immunoSEQ multiplex PCR, yet TCRdb's version contains in-frame clones alone and is incomplete. The sample lists 30,000 or so clones, approximately 79% occurring once. Described time point: week 35, safety follow-up. A single vaccine dose contained 300 ug of mutant IDH1 20-mer peptide, and topical imiquimod was used with it. The source is a woman between 25 and 40 years old with glioma. Some clones in this sample may be carry-over from other donors' samples. Here the sequenced sample was PBMCs, taken from a glioma patient whose treatment included an IDH1 peptide vaccine. V usage is TRBV6-1 and J usage is TRBJ1-1; D unresolved. DNA of the CDR3: TGTGCCACCCAGGTCACGGGCGACACTGAAGCTTTCTTT. Translating gives CATQVTGDTEAFF.